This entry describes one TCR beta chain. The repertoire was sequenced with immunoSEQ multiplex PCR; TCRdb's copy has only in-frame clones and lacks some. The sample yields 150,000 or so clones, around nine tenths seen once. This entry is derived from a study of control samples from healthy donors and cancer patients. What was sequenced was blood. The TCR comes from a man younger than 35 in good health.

The CDR3 nucleotides are TGCGCCAGCAGCCAAGGGACTACTACCACAGATACGCAGTATTTT. It yields the protein CASSQGTTTTDTQYF. This chain joins TRBV4-1 and TRBJ2-3, with D perhaps matching TRBD2 (6 bases). Germline CDR1 reads MGHRA; CDR2 reads YSYEKL. V shed 1 base and J shed 2 bases, with 10 bases lying between them. The length of the CDR3 is 15 residues.